Listed below are T cell receptor beta chains from one sample, sequenced in a study of CD8 T cells in ankylosing spondylitis. TCRdb redid the calling of the 5' RACE reads with MiXCR, one entry per CDR3 protein. The data hold about 240,000 distinct CDR3 sequences, with 8% to 9% observed a single time. The specimen was blood, either unsorted or a sorted T cell fraction (not recorded which). The source of these receptors is a female donor with ankylosing spondylitis or in good health (not recorded which). Both conserved end residues are part of each CDR3. The D gene is left open where the match is weak. Clone sizes are given selectively: once, few, many, or a class where the clone is expanded.

TRBD1,many,TRBV9,TRBJ1-1,TGTGCCAGCAGCGAGGGGACAGGGGAAGCTTTCTTT,CASSEGTGEAFF
NA,many,TRBV21-1,TRBJ2-4,TGTGCCAGCAGCAAAAGGAGGTTTTCGGGCAGCGCCAAAAACATTCAGTACTTC,CASSKRRFSGSAKNIQYF
NA,many,TRBV20-1,TRBJ2-2,TGCAGTGTTCGAGACGCCGGGGAGCTGTTTTTT,CSVRDAGELFF
NA,many,TRBV27,TRBJ1-6,TGTGCCAGCAGTCTACGAGCAGGGCGTAATTCACCCCTCCACTTT,CASSLRAGRNSPLHF
NA,many,TRBV10-3,TRBJ2-7,TGTGCCATCAGTGAGCGCCAGGAAGCCGAGCAGTACTTC,CAISERQEAEQYF
NA,few,TRBV14,TRBJ2-7,TGTGGCAGCAGCCGAGCCGGGGCCGGAACCTACGAGCAGTACTTC,CGSSRAGAGTYEQYF
NA,many,TRBV18,TRBJ1-4,TGTGCCAGCTCACCTGGAGATATTAATGAAAAACTGTTTTTT,CASSPGDINEKLFF
NA,once,TRBV18,TRBJ1-3,TGTACCAGCTCACCAAGGCAGGGGACCACTTCTGGAAACACCATATATTTT,CTSSPRQGTTSGNTIYF
TRBD1,NA,TRBV12-3/TRBV12-4,TRBJ2-1,TGTGCCAGCAGACCCCGACAGGGGAGAATCGATGAGCAGTTCTTC,CASRPRQGRIDEQFF
NA,few,TRBV4-1,TRBJ2-1,TGCGCCAGCAGCCAAGGGAGGCTCGGGACTCAGCGAGTGACAAGCTCCTACAATGAGCAGTTCTTC,CASSQGRLGTQRVTSSYNEQFF
TRBD2,many,TRBV5-1,TRBJ2-3,TGCGCCAGCAAGGGAATAGCGGGAGCAGATACGCAGTATTTT,CASKGIAGADTQYF
NA,many,TRBV11-2,TRBJ1-2,TGTGCCAGCAGCTTAGTTGTGGGCTACACCTTC,CASSLVVGYTF
NA,many,TRBV29-1,TRBJ1-2,TGCAGCGTTGAGGGGGGTATCGCAAACTATGGCTACACCTTC,CSVEGGIANYGYTF
TRBD1,few,TRBV6-4,TRBJ1-2,TGTGCCAGCCGGGACAGAAGCCTCTATGGCTACACCTTC,CASRDRSLYGYTF
TRBD1,many,TRBV20-1,TRBJ1-1,TGCAGCGCCCGGGACAGGAACACTGAAGCTTTCTTT,CSARDRNTEAFF
TRBD1,many,TRBV12-3/TRBV12-4,TRBJ2-5,TGTGCCAGCAGTTTACCAGGGGGAGAGACCCAGTACTTC,CASSLPGGETQYF
TRBD2,many,TRBV6-1,TRBJ2-7,TGTGCCAGTAGACGACTAGCGGGAGAGGGCGAGCAGTACTTC,CASRRLAGEGEQYF
TRBD1,many,TRBV28,TRBJ1-5,TGTGCCAGCACCTCGGCGACAGGGTCGAATCAGCCCCAGCATTTT,CASTSATGSNQPQHF
TRBD2,many,TRBV5-1,TRBJ2-1,TGCGCCAGCAGGTCCGGGACTAGAGCGGATGAGCAGTTCTTC,CASRSGTRADEQFF
NA,many,TRBV12-3/TRBV12-4,TRBJ2-5,TGTGCCAGCAGTTGGGGGACGATGACACAAGAGACCCAGTACTTC,CASSWGTMTQETQYF
TRBD2,many,TRBV20-1,TRBJ2-7,TGCAGTGCTAGACCGGGACTAGCGGTTTTCTACGAGCAGTACTTC,CSARPGLAVFYEQYF
NA,many,TRBV6-5,TRBJ2-7,TGTGCCAGCAGTTACACCGGAGGGGGCTCCTACGAGCAGTACTTC,CASSYTGGGSYEQYF
NA,many,TRBV5-5,TRBJ2-1,TGTGCCAGCACGGGTGGGGCGGGCAATGAGCAGTTCTTC,CASTGGAGNEQFF
NA,many,TRBV4-3,TRBJ2-3,TGCGCCAGCAGCCAAGGGGGGGAGGTAGCAGATACGCAGTATTTT,CASSQGGEVADTQYF
NA,many,TRBV6-1,TRBJ2-7,TGTGCCAGCAGCCGTGGAGGGGAAAATAACGAGCAGTACTTC,CASSRGGENNEQYF
NA,many,TRBV6-2/TRBV6-3,TRBJ2-7,TGTGCCAGCACCAGGGGGACTAGGATTAATGTGTACGAGCAGTACTTC,CASTRGTRINVYEQYF
NA,many,TRBV20-1,TRBJ2-1,TGCAGTGCTAGAGATGGGAAGTCCTACAATGAGCAGTTCTTC,CSARDGKSYNEQFF
TRBD1,many,TRBV5-1,TRBJ2-3,TGCGCCAGCAGCCCCAGGACCGGGACAGGGGGCACAGATACGCAGTATTTT,CASSPRTGTGGTDTQYF
NA,NA,TRBV25-1,TRBJ2-1,TGTGCCAGAACGACCGGGACTCACAATGAGCAGTTCTTC,CARTTGTHNEQFF
TRBD2,NA,TRBV7-9,TRBJ2-1,TGTGCCAGCACCCCTAGCGGGAGGGCCCGTCTTGAGCAGTTCTTC,CASTPSGRARLEQFF
NA,many,TRBV12-3/TRBV12-4,TRBJ1-4,TGTGCCAGCAGTTTTGTGGGGGCGAAAGGGGAAAAACTGTTTTTT,CASSFVGAKGEKLFF
TRBD2,many,TRBV5-1,TRBJ2-1,TGCGCCAGCAGCTTGGTCTGGGGGAGGGTTTTCTACAATGAGCAGTTCTTC,CASSLVWGRVFYNEQFF
NA,few,TRBV30,TRBJ2-1,TGTGCCTGGATGACGGTTAGCGAGCAGTTCTTC,CAWMTVSEQFF
NA,many,TRBV20-1,TRBJ2-5,TGCAGTGCTAGTGCCTCAGTCCAGTACTTC,CSASASVQYF
NA,many,TRBV5-1,TRBJ1-1,TGCGCCAGCAGCGGGGCAGGAATGAACACTGAAGCTTTCTTT,CASSGAGMNTEAFF
NA,many,TRBV6-5,TRBJ2-1,TGTGCCAGCAGTTACGGACAAAGCCGGTTCTTC,CASSYGQSRFF
TRBD2,many,TRBV20-1,TRBJ2-3,TGCAGTGCTAGAGAAAACGGGAGGGCCAGAGATACGCAGTATTTT,CSARENGRARDTQYF
NA,many,TRBV7-2,TRBJ2-2,TGTGCCAGCAGCTTATGGTCGGGGGACACCGGGGAGCTGTTTTTT,CASSLWSGDTGELFF
NA,many,TRBV6-2/TRBV6-3,TRBJ1-2,TGTGCCAGCAGTTACGGGGCGGGCTATGGCTACACCTTC,CASSYGAGYGYTF
TRBD1,many,TRBV29-1,TRBJ2-1,TGCAGCGTTGAAGCGGGACAGGGGATGACTGAGCAGTTCTTC,CSVEAGQGMTEQFF
NA,many,TRBV12-3/TRBV12-4,TRBJ2-2,TGTGCCAGCAGTACCCCCGGGGCAGCTACCGGGGAGCTGTTTTTT,CASSTPGAATGELFF
TRBD1,many,TRBV5-1,TRBJ1-2,TGCGCCAGCAGCCCTTGGACAGGGCAGGGAGCGGACTATGGCTACACCTTC,CASSPWTGQGADYGYTF
NA,many,TRBV11-2,TRBJ2-3,TGTGCCGCCGGTCGTGCTATATCAGATACGCAGTATTTT,CAAGRAISDTQYF
NA,many,TRBV10-1,TRBJ2-1,TGCGCCAGCAGTGAAGCCGGGACTTTTTACAATGAGCAGTTCTTC,CASSEAGTFYNEQFF
NA,NA,TRBV7-2,TRBJ2-1,TGTGCCAGCACCCCTTTTGACGGTGGTGAGCAGTTCTTC,CASTPFDGGEQFF
NA,many,TRBV7-6,TRBJ1-1,TGTGCCAGCAGCCGAAGTATGAACACTGAAGCTTTCTTT,CASSRSMNTEAFF
TRBD2,many,TRBV29-1,TRBJ2-1,TGCAGCGCCCAACCCCAGCGGGGGTACAATGAGCAGTTCTTC,CSAQPQRGYNEQFF
TRBD2,many,TRBV29-1,TRBJ2-3,TGCAGCGTTGACGGGACTAGCGGGCGCACAGATACGCAGTATTTT,CSVDGTSGRTDTQYF
TRBD2,few,TRBV6-2/TRBV6-3,TRBJ2-5,TGTGCCAGCAGTTACAGGACTAGCGGACGGGAGACCCAGTACTTC,CASSYRTSGRETQYF
NA,many,TRBV5-1,TRBJ2-2,TGCGCCAGCAGCATTAGGAGGGACACCGGGGAGCTGTTTTTT,CASSIRRDTGELFF
TRBD1,NA,TRBV29-1,TRBJ2-1,TGCAGCTCAATGGGTATAGGGACAGGGGGCGCGTCTGTAAATGAGCAGTTCTTC,CSSMGIGTGGASVNEQFF
NA,many,TRBV3-1,TRBJ2-7,TGTGCCAGTTCGACGAACAGGGACTCCTACGAGCAGTACTTC,CASSTNRDSYEQYF
TRBD1,many,TRBV20-1,TRBJ1-4,TGCAGTGCGCCCGACAGGGACGGGGGGCAAAAACTGTTTTTT,CSAPDRDGGQKLFF
TRBD1,many,TRBV5-1,TRBJ2-2,TGCGCCAGCAGCCCTGGACAGGGGCACGGGGAGCTGTTTTTT,CASSPGQGHGELFF
TRBD2,few,TRBV20-1,TRBJ2-7,TGCAGTGCTAGAGAAGCTAGCGGGGACACCTACGAGCAGTACTTC,CSAREASGDTYEQYF